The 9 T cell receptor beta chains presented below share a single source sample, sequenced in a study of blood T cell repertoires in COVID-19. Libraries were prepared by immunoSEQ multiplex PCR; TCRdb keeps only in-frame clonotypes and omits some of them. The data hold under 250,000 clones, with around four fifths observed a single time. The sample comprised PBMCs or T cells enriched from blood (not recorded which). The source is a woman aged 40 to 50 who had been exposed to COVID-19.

CDR3 sequence (DNA): TGTGCCAGCAGTTACGGGAGAGAGCCAAAAGGTGGCGGCTACACCTTC. Translated, it gives CASSYGREPKGGGYTF. The rearrangement joins TRBV6-5 to TRBJ1-2; D is ambiguous. V dropped 2 bases and J dropped 8 bases, with 21 bases sitting between them. This CDR3 is built from 16 residues. Germline values: CDR1 MNHEY, CDR2 SVGAGI.

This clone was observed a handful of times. The CDR3 reads CASSSGQGAKQPQHF. The CDR3 DNA is TGTGCCAGCAGCTCGGGACAGGGGGCCAAACAGCCCCAGCATTTT. J is TRBJ1-5 and V is TRBV6-5, with 12 nucleotides matching TRBD1. V shed 6 bases and J 7 bases; nucleotides not matched to a gene: 7. The germline V gene has CDR1 MNHEY and CDR2 SVGAGI. The CDR3 has 15 amino acids.

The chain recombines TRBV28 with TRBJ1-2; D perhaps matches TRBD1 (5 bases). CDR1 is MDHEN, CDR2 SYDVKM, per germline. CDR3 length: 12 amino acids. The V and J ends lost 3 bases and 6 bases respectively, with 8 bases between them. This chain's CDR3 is CASSFGGDGYTF. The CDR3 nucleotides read TGTGCCAGCAGTTTTGGAGGGGATGGCTACACCTTC.

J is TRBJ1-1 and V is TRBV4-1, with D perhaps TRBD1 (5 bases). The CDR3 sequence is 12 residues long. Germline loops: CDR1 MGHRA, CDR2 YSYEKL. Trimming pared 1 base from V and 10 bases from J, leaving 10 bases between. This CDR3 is CASSQATQGAFF. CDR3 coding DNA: TGCGCCAGCAGCCAAGCAACCCAGGGAGCTTTCTTT.

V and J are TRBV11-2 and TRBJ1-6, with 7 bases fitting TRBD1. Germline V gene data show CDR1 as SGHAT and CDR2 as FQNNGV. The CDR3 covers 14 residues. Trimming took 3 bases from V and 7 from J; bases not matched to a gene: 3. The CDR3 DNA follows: TGTGCCAGCAGCTTTCTGACAGGGAATTCACCCCTCCACTTT. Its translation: CASSFLTGNSPLHF.

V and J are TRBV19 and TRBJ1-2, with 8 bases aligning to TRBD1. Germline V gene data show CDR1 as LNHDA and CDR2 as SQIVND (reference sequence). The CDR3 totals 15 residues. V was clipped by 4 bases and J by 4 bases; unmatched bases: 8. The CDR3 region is CASSSLTGVLYGYTF. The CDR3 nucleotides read TGTGCCAGTAGTAGTTTGACAGGGGTGCTCTATGGCTACACCTTC. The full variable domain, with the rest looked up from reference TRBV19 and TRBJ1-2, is DGGITQSPKYLFRKEGQNVTLSCEQNLNHDAMYWYRQDPGQGLRLIYYSQIVNDFQKGDIAEGYSVSREKKESFPLTVTSAQKNPTAFYLCASSSLTGVLYGYTFGSGTRLTVV.

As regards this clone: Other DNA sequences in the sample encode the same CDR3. The CDR3 loop is CASSLAGQGYNEQFF. The CDR3 DNA follows: TGCGCCAGCAGCTTGGCGGGACAGGGGTATAATGAGCAGTTCTTC. The chain uses TRBV5-1 and TRBJ2-1; 10 nucleotides match TRBD1. J gave up 7 bases and V 0 bases, and 4 bases lay outside the gene matches. The CDR3 length is 15 residues. Germline V lookup: CDR1 SGHRS, CDR2 YFSETQ.

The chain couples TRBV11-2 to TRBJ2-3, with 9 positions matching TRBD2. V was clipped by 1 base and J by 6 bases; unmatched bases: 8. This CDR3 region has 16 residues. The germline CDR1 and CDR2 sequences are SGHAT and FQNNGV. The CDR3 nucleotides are TGTGCCAGCAGCTTAGCCCTGGCGGGGGGGTCGGATACGCAGTATTTT. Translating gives CASSLALAGGSDTQYF. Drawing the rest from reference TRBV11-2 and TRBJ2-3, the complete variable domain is EAGVAQSPRYKIIEKRQSVAFWCNPISGHATLYWYQQILGQGPKLLIQFQNNGVVDDSQLPKDRFSAERLKGVDSTLKIQPAKLEDSAVYLCASSLALAGGSDTQYFGPGTRLTVL.

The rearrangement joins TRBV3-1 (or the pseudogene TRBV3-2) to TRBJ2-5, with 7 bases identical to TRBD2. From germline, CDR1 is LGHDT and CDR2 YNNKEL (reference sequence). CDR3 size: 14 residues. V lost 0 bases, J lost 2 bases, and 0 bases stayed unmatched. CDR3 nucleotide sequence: TGTGCCAGCAGCCAAGAAGCGGGGCAAGAGACCCAGTACTTC. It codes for CASSQEAGQETQYF.